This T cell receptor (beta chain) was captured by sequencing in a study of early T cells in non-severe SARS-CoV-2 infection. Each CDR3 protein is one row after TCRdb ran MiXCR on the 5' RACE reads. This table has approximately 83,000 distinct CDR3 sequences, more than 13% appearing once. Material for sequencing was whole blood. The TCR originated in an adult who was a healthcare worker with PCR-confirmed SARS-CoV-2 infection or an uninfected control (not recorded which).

This CDR3 is CASSSQPFLASRPNTGELFF. Written as DNA, the CDR3 is TGTGCCAGCAGCTCCCAACCCTTCTTGGCGAGCAGACCCAACACCGGGGAGCTGTTTTTT. The chain uses TRBV9 and TRBJ2-2; D gene unclear. With 4 bases removed from V and 2 bases from J, the gap between germline ends came to 27 bases. This CDR3 region has 20 residues. Germline V gene data show CDR1 as SGDLS and CDR2 as YYNGEE.